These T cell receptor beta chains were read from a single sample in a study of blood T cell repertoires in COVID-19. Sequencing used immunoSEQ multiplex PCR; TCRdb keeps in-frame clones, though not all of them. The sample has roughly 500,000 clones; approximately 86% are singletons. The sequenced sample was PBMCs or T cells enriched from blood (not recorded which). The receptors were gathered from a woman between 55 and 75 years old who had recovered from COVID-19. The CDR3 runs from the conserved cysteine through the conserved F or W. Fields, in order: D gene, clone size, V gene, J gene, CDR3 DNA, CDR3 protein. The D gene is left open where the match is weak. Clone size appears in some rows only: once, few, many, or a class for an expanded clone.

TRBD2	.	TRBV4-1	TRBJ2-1	TGCGCCAGCAGCCAGCCCCAGCGGGGGGGCAGGGAGCAGTTCTTC	CASSQPQRGGREQFF
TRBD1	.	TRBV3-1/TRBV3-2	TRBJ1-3	TGTGCCAGCAGCCAAACAGGGGGGAACACCATATATTTT	CASSQTGGNTIYF
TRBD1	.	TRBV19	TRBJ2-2	TGTGCCAGTAGCACAGGGGGCGTAGGCACCGGGGAGCTGTTTTTT	CASSTGGVGTGELFF
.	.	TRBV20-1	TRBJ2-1	TGCAGTGCTAAACGGAATGAGCAGTTCTTC	CSAKRNEQFF
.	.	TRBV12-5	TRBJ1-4	TGTGCTAGTGGTTTGGACAGGGAGATAACTAATGAAAAACTGTTTTTT	CASGLDREITNEKLFF
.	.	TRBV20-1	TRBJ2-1	TGCAGTGCTAGTACAGGGACCTCCTACAATGAGCAGTTCTTC	CSASTGTSYNEQFF
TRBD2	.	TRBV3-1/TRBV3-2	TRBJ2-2	TGTGCCAGCAGCCAATTAGCGGGGCCTAACACCGGGGAGCTGTTTTTT	CASSQLAGPNTGELFF
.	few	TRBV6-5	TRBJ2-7	TGTGCCAGCAGCCGGAGTGAGGCCTCCTACGAGCAGTACTTC	CASSRSEASYEQYF
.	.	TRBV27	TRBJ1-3	TGTGCCAGCAGTTTATCCCGTTCCGGAAACACCATATATTTT	CASSLSRSGNTIYF
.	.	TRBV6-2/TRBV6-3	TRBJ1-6	TGTGCCAGCAGCCCTCTGGGGGGGTCAAATTCACCCCTCCACTTT	CASSPLGGSNSPLHF
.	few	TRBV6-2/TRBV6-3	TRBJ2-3	TGTGCCAGCACCCCGTCTTTAGCGGCAGATACGCAGTATTTT	CASTPSLAADTQYF
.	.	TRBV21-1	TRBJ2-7	TGTGCCAGCAGCAAAAACAGGGGACAGGGATCCTACGAGCAGTACTTC	CASSKNRGQGSYEQYF
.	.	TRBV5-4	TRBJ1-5	TGTGCCAGCAGCTTGGGGGGCGGCAATCAGCCCCAGCATTTT	CASSLGGGNQPQHF
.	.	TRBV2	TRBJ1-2	TGTGCCAGCAGTGCGAGGGAAGGCTATGGCTACACCTTC	CASSAREGYGYTF
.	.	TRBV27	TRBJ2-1	TGTGCCAGCAGCCGGGTCCTCTACAATGAGCAGTTCTTC	CASSRVLYNEQFF
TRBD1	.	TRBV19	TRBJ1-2	TGTGCCAGTAGTGACAGGGGGGGATCGGACTATGGCTACACCTTC	CASSDRGGSDYGYTF
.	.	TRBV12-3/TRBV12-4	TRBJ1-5	TGTGCCAGCACCCCGGGGGGACCGCCCCAGCATTTT	CASTPGGPPQHF
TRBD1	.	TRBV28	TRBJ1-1	TGTGCCAGCAGGGGACAGTGGCGAGGCACTGAAGCTTTCTTT	CASRGQWRGTEAFF
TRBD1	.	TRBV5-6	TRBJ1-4	TGTGCCAGCAGCTTTCTCCCGACAGGGTCTGATCCTAGAAAACTGTTTTTT	CASSFLPTGSDPRKLFF
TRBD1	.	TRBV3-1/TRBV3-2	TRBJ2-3	TGTGCCAGCAGCCAAGGGACAGGCAGCACAGATACGCAGTATTTT	CASSQGTGSTDTQYF
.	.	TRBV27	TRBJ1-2	TGTGCCATCCCCACCCCCAGGGAGGATGGCTACACCTTC	CAIPTPREDGYTF
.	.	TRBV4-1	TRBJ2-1	TGCGCCAGCAGCCAAGTGGGGGCAGGGGACAATGAGCAGTTCTTC	CASSQVGAGDNEQFF
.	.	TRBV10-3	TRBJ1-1	TGTGCCATCAGTGGGGGGGGGTGGACTGAAGCTTTCTTT	CAISGGGWTEAFF
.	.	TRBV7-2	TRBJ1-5	TGTGCCAGCAGCTACCGACAGTCCGGTCAGCCCCAGCATTTT	CASSYRQSGQPQHF
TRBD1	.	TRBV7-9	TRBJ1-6	TGTGCCAGCAGCTCCTCCGGGACAGAGTCTTCACCCCTCCACTTT	CASSSSGTESSPLHF
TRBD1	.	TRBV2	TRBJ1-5	TGTGCCAGCAGTGAAGGACAGGGAGGCAATCAGCCCCAGCATTTT	CASSEGQGGNQPQHF
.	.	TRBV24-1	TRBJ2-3	TGTGCCACCAGTGAATCAGGGTGGAGGGTCGGAGATACGCAGTATTTT	CATSESGWRVGDTQYF
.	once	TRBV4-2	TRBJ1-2	TGTGCCAGCAGCCAAGAAGAGGCAGGGTCGGGCTATGGCTACACCTTC	CASSQEEAGSGYGYTF
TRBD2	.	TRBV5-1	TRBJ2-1	TGCGCCAGCAGCATGACTAGCTACGATGAGCAGTTCTTC	CASSMTSYDEQFF
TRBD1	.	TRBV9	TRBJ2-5	TGTGCCAGCAGCTCAGACAGGGGCTCGAGAGCCCAGTACTTC	CASSSDRGSRAQYF
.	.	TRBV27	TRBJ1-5	TGTGCCAGCAGCCCCACTTCCCGACAATTTACTAGCAATCAGCCCCAGCATTTT	CASSPTSRQFTSNQPQHF
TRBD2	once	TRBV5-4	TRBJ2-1	TGTGCCAGCAGCGACGGACTAGCGGGGGGTTCCTACAATGAGCAGTTCTTC	CASSDGLAGGSYNEQFF
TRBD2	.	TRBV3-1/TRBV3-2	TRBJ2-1	TGTGCCAGCAGCCCAACTAGCGGGGGGGCCGGTGAGCAGTTCTTC	CASSPTSGGAGEQFF
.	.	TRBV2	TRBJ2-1	TGTGCCAGCAGTCGGACTGACTACAATGAGCAGTTCTTC	CASSRTDYNEQFF
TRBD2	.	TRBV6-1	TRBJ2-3	TGTGCCAGCAGTGAATCGGGGGGGCCCCAGAATACGCAGTATTTT	CASSESGGPQNTQYF
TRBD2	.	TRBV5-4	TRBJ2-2	TGTGCCAGCAGCCTACTAGCGGGGTCGAACACCGGGGAGCTGTTTTTT	CASSLLAGSNTGELFF
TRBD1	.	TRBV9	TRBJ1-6	TGTGCCAGCAGCCCGCACGAGACAGGGACTAATTCACCCCTCCACTTT	CASSPHETGTNSPLHF
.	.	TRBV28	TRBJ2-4	TGTGCCAGCAGTTTAGAGACCCCGGGACAAATAAACATTCAGTACTTC	CASSLETPGQINIQYF
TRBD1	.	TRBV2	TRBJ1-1	TGTGCCAGCAATCTACAGGGGGACACTGAAGCTTTCTTT	CASNLQGDTEAFF
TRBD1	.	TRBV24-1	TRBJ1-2	TGTGCCACCAGTGATCAGAGACAGGGCAACTATGGCTACACCTTC	CATSDQRQGNYGYTF
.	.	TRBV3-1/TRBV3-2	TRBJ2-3	TGTGCCAGCAGCCAAGTAGTTCGGGTCACAGATACGCAGTATTTT	CASSQVVRVTDTQYF
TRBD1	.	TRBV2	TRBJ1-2	TGTGCCAGCAGTCTCACGGACAGGCAACACTATGGCTACACCTTC	CASSLTDRQHYGYTF
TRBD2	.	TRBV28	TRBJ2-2	TGTGCCAGCAAGGGGGCTAGCGGGGGTCTAGACCGAGCCGGGGAGCTGTTTTTT	CASKGASGGLDRAGELFF
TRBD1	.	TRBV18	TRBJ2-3	TGTGCCAGCTCACAAGGGACAGCGCTAGGCACAGATACGCAGTATTTT	CASSQGTALGTDTQYF